One sample yielded the 10 T cell receptor beta chains listed below, sequenced in a study of cytomegalovirus exposure and HLA in healthy donors. 60 Vbeta and 13 Jbeta primers were used in PCR. TCRdb's table, derived via immunoSEQ multiplex PCR, lists solely in-frame clones and lacks some. The table shows about 240,000 clones, with 70% to 90% occurring only once. The source material was PBMCs. These receptors all come from a woman in her sixties in good health and CMV-seropositive.

J is TRBJ1-1 and V is TRBV13; D is undetermined. The germline V and J ends were trimmed by 5 bases and 6 bases, with 7 bases remaining between them. Germline CDR1 reads PRHDT; CDR2 reads FYEKMQ (reference sequence). The CDR3 runs to 11 residues. This chain's CDR3 is CASSIGAEAFF. DNA for the CDR3: TGTGCCAGCAGCATCGGGGCTGAAGCTTTCTTT.

This rearrangement joins TRBV10-3 to TRBJ1-5; D is unresolved. The CDR3 has 13 residues. V dropped 6 bases and J dropped 0 bases, with 6 bases sitting between them. Germline lookup yields CDR1 ENHRY and CDR2 SYGVKD. The CDR3 protein is CAISEHSNQPQHF. The DNA for the CDR3 is TGTGCCATCAGCGAACATAGCAATCAGCCCCAGCATTTT.

This clone came up once. V is TRBV5-1 and J is TRBJ1-4; a weak D match, TRBD1 (5 bases). V lost 4 bases and J 5 bases, leaving 15 bases between the germline ends. Germline V lookup: CDR1 SGHRS, CDR2 YFSETQ. This CDR3 region has 15 residues. CDR3 nucleotides: TGCGCCAGCAGCCCGGAGTCCAGGGTAAATGAAAAACTGTTTTTT. This translates into CASSPESRVNEKLFF.

This rearrangement joins TRBV7-3 to TRBJ2-2; 9 nucleotides line up with TRBD2. J was trimmed by 3 bases and V by 5 bases; bases with no gene match: 7. Germline V gene sequence: CDR1 SGHTA, CDR2 FQGTGA. The CDR3 is 16 amino acids. The DNA of the CDR3 is TGTGCCAGCAGCCTCATAGCGGGAGCAGACACCGGGGAGCTGTTTTTT. Translated, it gives CASSLIAGADTGELFF.

V is TRBV7-3 and J is TRBJ2-3; the match to TRBD2 covers 7 bases. This CDR3 spans 17 amino acids. Germline CDR1 reads SGHTA; CDR2 reads FQGTGA. V trimming: 2 bases; J trimming: 2 bases; junction bases outside the gene matches: 10. The CDR3 sequence is CASSLGVLAGTTDTQYF. CDR3 DNA sequence: TGTGCCAGCAGCTTAGGGGTATTAGCGGGTACCACAGATACGCAGTATTTT.

This sequence joins TRBV5-6 and TRBJ2-7; D is perhaps TRBD1 (5 bases). Trimming stripped 3 bases from V and 4 bases from J, with 14 bases between. The CDR3 contains 14 residues. From germline, CDR1 is SGHDT and CDR2 YYEEEE. The CDR3 is CASSSQGYRYEQYF. The CDR3 nucleotides read TGTGCCAGCAGCTCCCAGGGATATCGGTACGAGCAGTACTTC.

The chain links TRBV9 to TRBJ2-7, with 13 bases that match TRBD2. This CDR3 has 15 amino acids. Germline values: CDR1 SGDLS, CDR2 YYNGEE. The trim removed 2 bases at V and 7 bases at J, leaving 6 bases unmatched. The CDR3 DNA follows: TGTGCCAGCAGCGTCGGGACTAGCGGGATGGGGGAGCAGTACTTC. It specifies CASSVGTSGMGEQYF.

The chain recombines TRBV27 with TRBJ2-7, with TRBD2 matching over 7 bases. The CDR3 extends over 15 amino acids. The germline V gene has CDR1 MNHEY and CDR2 SMNVEV (reference sequence). V lost 6 bases, J lost 0 bases, and 8 bases stayed unmatched. The CDR3 sequence: CASSLGRVGSYEQYF. The CDR3 DNA sequence: TGTGCCAGCAGCCTTGGGAGGGTGGGCTCCTACGAGCAGTACTTC.

This clone was counted a single time. This chain links TRBV6-5 with TRBJ2-3; D perhaps matches TRBD2 (5 bases). The CDR3 totals 14 residues. Germline V gene data show CDR1 as MNHEY and CDR2 as SVGAGI. The ends were cut back, 6 bases at V and 0 bases at J, with 10 bases in the middle. CDR3 in amino acids: CASSPWTSTDTQYF. CDR3 sequence (DNA): TGTGCCAGCAGCCCTTGGACTAGCACAGATACGCAGTATTTT.

This sequence joins TRBV4-1 and TRBJ2-5, with 14 bases matching TRBD2. After removal of 4 bases from V and 5 bases from J, the junction contained 24 bases not matched to a gene. This CDR3 spans 22 amino acids. Germline CDR1 is MGHRA and CDR2 is YSYEKL. For the CDR3, the DNA is TGCGCCAGCAGCCTGGCTCAACTTCAGGCCGTGACTAGCGGGAGGGCTCAGGAGACCCAGTACTTC. It specifies CASSLAQLQAVTSGRAQETQYF.